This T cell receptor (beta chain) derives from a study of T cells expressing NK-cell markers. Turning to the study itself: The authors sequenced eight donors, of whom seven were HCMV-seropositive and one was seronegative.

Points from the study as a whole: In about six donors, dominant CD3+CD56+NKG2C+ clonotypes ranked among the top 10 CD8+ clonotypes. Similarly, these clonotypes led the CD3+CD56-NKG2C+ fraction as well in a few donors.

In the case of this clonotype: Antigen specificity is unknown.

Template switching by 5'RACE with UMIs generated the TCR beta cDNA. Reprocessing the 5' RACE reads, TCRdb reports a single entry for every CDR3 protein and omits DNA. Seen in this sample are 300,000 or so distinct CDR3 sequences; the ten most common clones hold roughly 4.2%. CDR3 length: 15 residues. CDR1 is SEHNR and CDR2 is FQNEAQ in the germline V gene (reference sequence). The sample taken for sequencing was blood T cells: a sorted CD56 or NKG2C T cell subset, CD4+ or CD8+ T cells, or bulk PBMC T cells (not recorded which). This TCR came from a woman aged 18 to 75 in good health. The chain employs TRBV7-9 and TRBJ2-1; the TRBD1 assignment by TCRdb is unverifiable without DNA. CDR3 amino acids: CASSQRDVSYNEQFF.